This T cell receptor (beta chain) was observed in a study of identical twins listed by TCRdb under 2016. Context from the whole study: To test whether fetal clonotypes persist, this study deep-sequenced TCR alpha and beta repertoires from monozygotic twins, from unrelated adults of various ages, and from cord blood. To rule out contamination, the twin experiments were replicated at different times with different library preparation protocols.

The library was obtained by 5' RACE. The data were produced on an Illumina HiSeq 2000. A universal primer binding site was added through template switching, and the final cDNA carried a unique molecular identifier so that TCR cDNA molecules could be counted accurately. Specific primers in the conserved constant-segment region were used to synthesize first-strand cDNA for the TCR alpha and beta chains. To control for contamination, every cDNA library was double barcoded, receiving both a SMART-Mk sample barcode and Illumina barcodes. TruSeq adapter sequences along with Illumina sample barcodes were introduced in two successive PCR steps. The Illumina HiSeq platform was used with custom primers to sequence TCR alpha and beta cDNA libraries. As for how the authors treated the data: Raw reads were processed with MiGEC to extract unique molecular identifiers, and MiXCR was used to determine CDR3 positions. Recombination models were inferred per individual with the repgenHMM and IGoR tools using an EM algorithm. The analysis of shared clonotypes was done with the tcR package in R, with sharing normalized by the product of cloneset sizes. To study raw recombination free of thymic and clonal selection effects, out-of-frame nonproductive sequences were analyzed. TCRdb took the public reads, trimmed them with fastp at Q25, ran MiXCR for clone calling and kept in-frame beta chains. For every CDR3 protein sequence, its rows merge into one entry that carries the most common genes and DNA. The V and J calls shown here were made by TCRdb, not taken from the authors' results. This sample has about 260,000 distinct CDR3 sequences in its table, and roughly 7% of those were observed once. The ten top clones hold roughly 3.7% of the sample.

Results the study describes overall, beyond this receptor: The excess sharing between twins in beta out-of-frame sequences was weaker because fewer shared sequences reduced the signal-to-noise ratio. Compared with coincidental sharing between unrelated individuals, an excess of low generation-probability sequences was observed among out-of-frame TCR alpha sequences shared between twins. Invariant T cells such as MAIT and iNKT could partly confound zero-insertion analyses, though diverse VJ usage argued against this for most clonotypes. Because the same donors could not be followed over many years, the conclusions relied on cross-sectional statistical analysis. Fewer insertions were carried by abundant cord blood beta clonotypes, a similar but weaker trend appeared in young adult naive repertoires, and no such trend appeared in memory repertoires. Recombination models systematically underestimated out-of-frame TCR alpha sharing in monozygotic twins but agreed with sharing between unrelated individuals.

At least ten counts were recorded for this clonotype. This receptor's antigen is unknown. The sample holds no much larger clone one base away, and base qualities are not on file. Every donor in the study was a healthy Caucasian. Three pairs of female monozygotic twins, all aged 18 to 29 years, were included in the twin cohort. Miltenyi CD45RO+ enrichment and human naive T-cell isolation kits were used to isolate memory (CD45RO+) and naive T cells from PBMC. The same specimen was also included in a second study, on yellow fever vaccine responses in identical twins. The second study also describes: According to the authors, the vaccine-induced T cell response in identical twins seemed to be partly convergent and partly specific to each individual. In the study, vaccine-responding T cell clones were precisely tracked in identical twins.

This clonotype was sampled from a woman aged 18 to 35 in good health. Sequences were obtained from memory (CD45RO+) T cells sorted from blood. The cell subset or site label of this sample denotes: CD45RO+ enriched T cells.

The nucleotide sequence is TGTGCCATCAGCTCCCAGGGTTCCGACGGGCAGTACGTC. The encoded protein is CAISSQGSDGQYV. The chain employs TRBV10-3 and TRBJ2-7; the D gene is perhaps TRBD1, from 5 matching bases. Trimming takes 6 bases from V and 9 bases from J, and the germline ends sit 18 bases apart. The germline V gene sets CDR1 to ENHRY and CDR2 to SYGVKD. Inclusive of the bounding cysteine and valine, the CDR3 is 13 residues long. The DNA shown is the 39-base CDR3, in frame from base 1.